These 27 T cell receptor beta chains originate from one sample sequenced in a study of OX40 agonist ivuxolimab in advanced cancers. Data came from immunoSEQ multiplex PCR; TCRdb stores just in-frame clones and leaves some out. This table holds some 97,000 clones, 90% found once. The sample was CD4+ or CD8+ T cells sorted from blood, taken in a trial of the OX40 agonist ivuxolimab. These receptors were obtained from an adult with an advanced solid tumor such as melanoma, head and neck, liver or kidney cancer.

The rearrangement uses TRBV5-1 and TRBJ2-7, with D perhaps matching TRBD1 (5 bases). Germline V gene data show CDR1 as SGHRS and CDR2 as YFSETQ. V lost 5 bases and J 5 bases, leaving 11 bases between the germline ends. The length of the CDR3 is 12 residues. Here the CDR3 reads CASSYRKNEQYF. The CDR3 DNA reads as TGCGCCAGCAGTTACAGGAAGAACGAGCAGTACTTC.

The genes are TRBV7-8 and TRBJ1-1, with D uncertain. From germline, CDR1 is SGHVS and CDR2 FQNEAQ. V was pared by 4 bases and J by 1 base, with 10 bases between. This CDR3 spans 14 amino acids. The CDR3 here is CASSSRIKNTEAFF. In DNA form, the CDR3 reads TGTGCCAGCAGCTCCAGGATCAAGAACACTGAAGCTTTCTTT.

The V call is TRBV29-1, the J call TRBJ1-1; perhaps TRBD1 as D (5 bases). Germline loops: CDR1 SQVTM, CDR2 ANQGSEA. The CDR3 extends over 13 amino acids. The CDR3 reads CTIRKGLNTEAFF. Here the CDR3 DNA reads TGCACCATAAGGAAGGGGTTGAACACTGAAGCTTTCTTT.

DNA for the CDR3: TGCGCCAGCAGCCCACCCCCCGGGACTAGCAACCGCTACGAGCAGTACTTC. Encoded protein: CASSPPPGTSNRYEQYF. The V and J genes are TRBV5-1 and TRBJ2-7; 9 nucleotides align to TRBD2. CDR1 is SGHRS, CDR2 YFSETQ, per germline. The V gene end was trimmed by 4 bases and the J gene end by 3 bases; junction bases not matched to a gene: 14. The CDR3 runs 17 residues.

This chain connects TRBV2 to TRBJ1-1; no firm D call. V shed 5 bases and J shed 3 bases, with 10 bases lying between them. The germline CDR1 and CDR2 sequences are SNHLY and FYNNEI. The CDR3 runs to 13 residues. CDR3 protein: CASSKDRYTEAFF. CDR3 coding DNA: TGTGCCAGCAGTAAGGACCGCTACACTGAAGCTTTCTTT.

The chain links TRBV7-8 to TRBJ2-2; 9 bases line up with TRBD1. The CDR3 covers 19 residues. CDR1 and CDR2 from the germline V gene are SGHVS and FQNEAQ. The J segment lost 4 bases and the V segment lost 5 bases, leaving 17 bases of the junction unmatched. The CDR3 bases are TGTGCCAGCAGCCCACGGGGACAGGGCCTAGGGGCGGGCACCGGGGAGCTGTTTTTT. Protein: CASSPRGQGLGAGTGELFF.

The chain recombines TRBV6-6 with TRBJ1-3; D may be TRBD1 (6 bases). V shed 6 bases and J shed 0 bases, with 9 bases lying between them. Germline V lookup: CDR1 MNHNY, CDR2 SVGAGI (reference sequence). The CDR3 contains 14 residues. For the CDR3, the DNA is TGTGCCAGCAGGAGGGGGATCTCTGGAAACACCATATATTTT. Amino acid sequence: CASRRGISGNTIYF.

This clone appeared a single time. The genes are TRBV2 and TRBJ2-5; D is tentatively TRBD1 or TRBD2 (5 bases each). Looked up from germline, CDR1 is SNHLY and CDR2 is FYNNEI. The CDR3 has 13 residues. The V end was cut by 6 bases, the J end by 4 bases, with 12 bases between. This CDR3 is CASRGDGRETQYF. The DNA of the CDR3 is TGTGCCAGCAGGGGGGACGGCAGAGAGACCCAGTACTTC.

The chain is built from TRBV30 and TRBJ1-2; no clear D gene. Germline V lookup: CDR1 GTSNPN, CDR2 SVGIG (reference sequence). Trimming stripped 3 bases from V and 5 bases from J, with 16 bases between. The CDR3 sequence is 14 residues long. The CDR3 DNA reads TGTGCCTGGAGCGACCTTTGGAAAGTTTATGGCTACACCTTC. Amino acid sequence: CAWSDLWKVYGYTF.

The chain links TRBV28 to TRBJ2-3; a weak D match, TRBD2 (5 bases). This CDR3 comprises 14 residues. Looked up from germline, CDR1 is MDHEN and CDR2 is SYDVKM. V lost 6 bases, J lost 5 bases, and 15 bases lay in between. CDR3 sequence reads: CASSPEVEGDTQYF. CDR3 sequence (DNA): TGTGCCAGCAGCCCCGAGGTAGAGGGAGATACGCAGTATTTT.

The chain recombines TRBV14 with TRBJ2-5, with D hard to call. V was cut by 1 base and J by 7 bases, with 7 bases left in between. The CDR3 totals 12 residues. The germline gives CDR1 SGHDN, CDR2 FVKESK. In DNA, the CDR3 is TGTGCCAGCAGCCAAGGACCTCGGACCCAGTACTTC. This encodes CASSQGPRTQYF.

The chain couples TRBV6-6 to TRBJ2-3; D is ambiguous. The V and J ends lost 5 bases and 7 bases respectively, with 13 bases between them. The germline CDR1 and CDR2 sequences are MNHNY and SVGAGI (reference sequence). The CDR3 is 13 amino acids. The CDR3: CASSPPRWNTQYF. Written as DNA, the CDR3 is TGTGCCAGCAGTCCCCCGAGATGGAATACGCAGTATTTT.

V gene TRBV9 combines with J gene TRBJ2-1, with D unresolved. CDR1 and CDR2 (germline): SGDLS, YYNGEE. Trimming stripped 1 base from V and 0 bases from J, with 8 bases between. This CDR3 region has 15 residues. For the CDR3, the DNA is TGTGCCAGCAGCGTAACCTCCTTCTCCTACAATGAGCAGTTCTTC. Its translation is CASSVTSFSYNEQFF.

This sequence joins TRBV6-1 and TRBJ2-5, with D tentatively TRBD1 (6 bases). The CDR3 runs to 14 residues. Germline assignment: CDR1 MNHNS and CDR2 SASEGT. Trimming removed 6 bases at V and 5 bases at J, with 16 bases between. The CDR3 spells CASRSRGSRETQYF. The CDR3 DNA follows: TGTGCCAGCAGGTCTAGGGGGTCTCGGGAGACCCAGTACTTC.

The gene calls are TRBV5-1 and TRBJ1-2; D is ambiguous. CDR3 length equals 16 residues. The V gene lost 4 bases and the J gene lost 7 bases, with 23 bases spanning the gap. CDR1 SGHRS and CDR2 YFSETQ come from the germline V gene. The CDR3 sequence is CASSPWGSDPRGGYTF. In DNA form, the CDR3 reads TGCGCCAGCAGCCCTTGGGGATCAGATCCACGAGGTGGCTACACCTTC.

J is TRBJ1-1 and V is TRBV10-1, with D maybe TRBD1 (5 bases). Germline V gene data show CDR1 as WNHNN and CDR2 as SYGVQD (reference sequence). The length of the CDR3 is 14 residues. V lost 0 bases to trimming and J lost 11 bases, with 16 bases between them. The CDR3 nucleotides read TGCGCCAGCAGTGAGTCATTTTCGGGGGGTGTGGCTTTCTTT. It is translated as CASSESFSGGVAFF.

V is TRBV5-6 and J is TRBJ2-1; possibly TRBD1 for D (6 bases). CDR1 is SGHDT, CDR2 YYEEEE, per germline. This CDR3 is 17 amino acids long. Trimming removed 3 bases at V and 0 bases at J, with 16 bases between. CDR3 protein: CASSYRTALSSYNEQFF. Here the CDR3 DNA reads TGTGCCAGCAGCTATCGGACAGCCTTAAGCTCCTACAATGAGCAGTTCTTC. The full variable domain, completed using reference TRBV5-6 and TRBJ2-1, is DAGVTQSPTHLIKTRGQQVTLRCSPKSGHDTVSWYQQALGQGPQFIFQYYEEEERQRGNFPDRFSGHQFPNYSSELNVNALLLGDSALYLCASSYRTALSSYNEQFFGPGTRLTVL.

The chain joins TRBV11-1 to TRBJ2-1, with a weak D call TRBD1 (6 bases). The CDR3 is 16 residues long. Germline V gene data show CDR1 as SGHAT and CDR2 as FQDESV (reference sequence). V was clipped by 0 bases and J by 1 base, with 10 bases between them. The CDR3 loop reads CASSLAAGASYNEQFF. For the CDR3, the DNA is TGTGCCAGCAGCTTAGCGGCAGGGGCATCCTACAATGAGCAGTTCTTC.

This sequence joins TRBV2 and TRBJ1-5, with TRBD1 as a possible D gene (5 bases). This CDR3 is built from 14 residues. V lost 3 bases to trimming and J lost 5 bases, with 11 bases between them. Germline V gene sequence: CDR1 SNHLY, CDR2 FYNNEI. The DNA for the CDR3 is TGTGCCAGCAGTGACTCCAGGGTTGATCAGCCCCAGCATTTT. It yields the protein CASSDSRVDQPQHF.

The gene calls are TRBV9 and TRBJ2-7; TRBD1 is a possible D gene (6 bases). The CDR3 extends over 19 amino acids. Germline lookup yields CDR1 SGDLS and CDR2 YYNGEE. V gave up 0 bases and J gave up 3 bases, with 25 bases separating them. As DNA, the CDR3 is TGTGCCAGCAGCGTAGGGACCCCTGTCGGGGACAAGATTATCTACGAGCAGTACTTC. This codes for CASSVGTPVGDKIIYEQYF.

This chain joins TRBV29-1 and TRBJ2-5; 9 nucleotides line up with TRBD1. CDR1 is SQVTM, CDR2 ANQGSEA, per germline. This CDR3 contains 13 residues. V lost 5 bases to trimming and J lost 7 bases; unmatched junction nucleotides: 8. Written as DNA, the CDR3 is TGCAGCGTTCCGGGACAGGGTCTTGCGACCCAGTACTTC. Translated, it gives CSVPGQGLATQYF.

The genes are TRBV7-9 and TRBJ2-1; D is possibly TRBD2 (6 bases). Trimming removed 5 bases at V and 6 bases at J, with 17 bases between. This CDR3 is 15 amino acids long. CDR1 and CDR2 (germline): SEHNR, FQNEAQ (reference sequence). This chain's CDR3 is CASSNSGRRGNEQFF. As DNA, the CDR3 is TGTGCCAGCAGCAATAGTGGGAGGCGGGGCAATGAGCAGTTCTTC.

The V call is TRBV27, the J call TRBJ1-1; D gene uncertain. Trimming removed 4 bases from V and 4 bases from J, with 10 bases in between. CDR3 length: 13 residues. Germline-derived CDR1 and CDR2 are MNHEY and SMNVEV (reference sequence). This CDR3 reads CASSSHSGTEAFF. The CDR3 nucleotides read TGTGCCAGCAGTTCCCACAGTGGCACTGAAGCTTTCTTT.

The chain is built from TRBV15 and TRBJ2-5; TRBD1 or TRBD2 may be the D gene (5 bases each). Trimming removed 5 bases at V and 3 bases at J, with 19 bases between. The CDR3 is 16 residues long. Germline lookup yields CDR1 LNHNV and CDR2 YYDKDF (reference sequence). The CDR3 DNA follows: TGTGCCACCAGCCCCCGCGAGGGGATGGGAGAAGAGACCCAGTACTTC. It encodes CATSPREGMGEETQYF.

The chain is built from TRBV2 and TRBJ2-2; 8 bases align to TRBD2. This CDR3 is 17 amino acids long. Germline V CDR1 and CDR2: SNHLY, FYNNEI. The ends lost 4 bases at V and 3 bases at J; junction bases unmatched: 10. The CDR3 nucleotides are TGTGCCAGCAGTGTAGTTAGCGGGGTGCCTTACACCGGGGAGCTGTTTTTT. It specifies CASSVVSGVPYTGELFF.

The rearrangement uses TRBV6-1 and TRBJ2-2; D might be TRBD1 (6 bases). The CDR3 is made up of 15 amino acids. V was trimmed by 6 bases and J by 0 bases, leaving 11 bases between them. Germline loops: CDR1 MNHNS, CDR2 SASEGT. The CDR3 reads CASRRQAANTGELFF. CDR3 nucleotide sequence: TGTGCCAGCAGGAGACAGGCAGCGAACACCGGGGAGCTGTTTTTT.

The rearrangement joins TRBV9 to TRBJ2-3; TRBD2 is a possible D gene (5 bases). CDR1 and CDR2 from the germline V gene are SGDLS and YYNGEE. V was cut by 3 bases and J by 8 bases, with 16 bases left in between. This CDR3 region has 14 residues. The CDR3 DNA reads TGTGCCAGCAGCGGTCATGAGGGCCTGGTTACGCAGTATTTT. It encodes CASSGHEGLVTQYF.